The 11 T cell receptor beta chains below come from one sample, sequenced in a study of cytomegalovirus exposure and HLA in healthy donors. 60 Vbeta and 13 Jbeta primers were used in PCR. Profiled with immunoSEQ multiplex PCR; TCRdb holds only in-frame clones, not every one. The data contain 150,000 to 200,000 clones, 85% to 90% of them singletons. The specimen sequenced was PBMCs. The receptors were gathered from a woman younger than 35 in good health and CMV-seronegative.

This chain connects TRBV5-5 to TRBJ2-5; D is undetermined. V was clipped by 1 base and J by 1 base, with 8 bases between them. CDR3 length equals 14 residues. CDR1 and CDR2 (germline): SGHKS, YYEKEE (reference sequence). In nucleotides, the CDR3 is TGTGCCAGCAGCTTGCACAGAGTCCAAGAGACCCAGTACTTC. Its protein is CASSLHRVQETQYF.

The rearrangement joins TRBV7-2 to TRBJ1-4, with a weak D call TRBD1 (5 bases). Germline assignment: CDR1 SGHTA and CDR2 FQGNSA. The CDR3 contains 13 residues. Trimming took off 1 base at V and 8 bases at J, with 8 bases between the two ends. CDR3 amino acids: CASSLGAGEKLFF. CDR3 bases: TGTGCCAGCAGCTTAGGGGCAGGGGAAAAACTGTTTTTT.

The chain links TRBV28 to TRBJ2-3; tentatively, D is TRBD1 (5 bases). V was trimmed by 4 bases and J by 2 bases, leaving 10 bases between them. From germline, CDR1 is MDHEN and CDR2 SYDVKM. The CDR3 totals 14 residues. The CDR3 DNA reads TGTGCCAGCAGTTCAGGACACGTCACAGATACGCAGTATTTT. Translated: CASSSGHVTDTQYF.

The table lists this clone with a few counts. The chain joins TRBV2 to TRBJ1-2; 9 bases map to TRBD1. The CDR3 extends over 15 amino acids. With V trimmed by 6 bases and J by 8 bases, 13 bases remained unmatched. Germline V gene lookup returns CDR1 SNHLY and CDR2 FYNNEI. DNA of the CDR3: TGTGCCAGCAGGGGGGGCCGGACAGGGGCTCAGGGCTACACCTTC. Its protein product is CASRGGRTGAQGYTF.

The CDR3 here is CAIATSGRGAGANVLTF. Here the CDR3 DNA reads TGTGCCATCGCGACTAGCGGGAGAGGCGCTGGGGCCAACGTCCTGACTTTC. This sequence joins TRBV5-4 and TRBJ2-6; 12 bases line up with TRBD2. V trimming: 9 bases; J trimming: 2 bases; junction bases outside the gene matches: 9. The CDR3 totals 17 residues. CDR1 and CDR2 from the germline V gene are SGHNT and YYREEE (reference sequence).

The sample holds one count of this clone. The rearrangement uses TRBV10-3 and TRBJ1-2; 12 nucleotides align to TRBD1. CDR1 is ENHRY and CDR2 is SYGVKD in the germline V gene. After removal of 2 bases from V and 7 bases from J, the junction contained 5 bases not matched to a gene. The CDR3 covers 15 residues. CDR3 in DNA: TGTGCCATCAGTGAGGGGGGACAGGGGGCTTTTGGCTACACCTTC. Its translation: CAISEGGQGAFGYTF.

The V gene is TRBV19, the J gene TRBJ2-1; 7 bases line up with TRBD1. With V trimmed by 5 bases and J by 7 bases, 2 bases remained unmatched. The CDR3 totals 12 residues. Per germline, CDR1 LNHDA and CDR2 SQIVND (reference sequence). The CDR3 sequence: CASSSQGNEQFF. CDR3 sequence (DNA): TGTGCCAGTAGTTCACAGGGGAATGAGCAGTTCTTC. The full variable domain, completed using reference TRBV19 and TRBJ2-1, is DGGITQSPKYLFRKEGQNVTLSCEQNLNHDAMYWYRQDPGQGLRLIYYSQIVNDFQKGDIAEGYSVSREKKESFPLTVTSAQKNPTAFYLCASSSQGNEQFFGPGTRLTVL.

The sample holds one count of this clone. This rearrangement joins TRBV19 to TRBJ2-7; TRBD1 is a possible D gene (6 bases). Germline V gene sequence: CDR1 LNHDA, CDR2 SQIVND (reference sequence). Trimming cost V 3 bases and J 0 bases, with 12 bases left between them. CDR3 length equals 15 residues. CDR3 DNA sequence: TGTGCCAGTAGTATCGGGACATTGAGCTCCTACGAGCAGTACTTC. Encoded protein: CASSIGTLSSYEQYF.

Written as DNA, the CDR3 is TGTGCCAGCAGCTTGGGACTGCTAGCCAAAAACATTCAGTACTTC. It yields the protein CASSLGLLAKNIQYF. J is TRBJ2-4 and V is TRBV5-8, with no clear D. CDR3 length: 15 amino acids. In germline, CDR1 is SGHTS, CDR2 YDEGEE. Trimming left V 0 bases short and J 0 bases short, with 7 bases between.

The chain recombines TRBV2 with TRBJ2-1; 16 nucleotides align to TRBD2. J lost 3 bases, V lost 10 bases, and 6 bases had no gene match. Germline V gene sequence: CDR1 SNHLY, CDR2 FYNNEI. The CDR3 is made up of 16 amino acids. This chain's CDR3 is CATGTSGGAFYNEQFF. CDR3 bases: TGTGCCACTGGGACTAGCGGGGGGGCGTTCTACAATGAGCAGTTCTTC.

The chain has TRBV11-2 and TRBJ2-7; 7 positions match TRBD1. Per the germline V gene, CDR1 is SGHAT and CDR2 is FQNNGV. The CDR3 extends over 15 amino acids. After removal of 6 bases from V and 5 bases from J, the junction contained 13 bases not matched to a gene. For the CDR3, the DNA is TGTGCCAGCAGTCTTAGTCTCAGGGGGAAGGACGAGCAGTACTTC. This translates into CASSLSLRGKDEQYF.